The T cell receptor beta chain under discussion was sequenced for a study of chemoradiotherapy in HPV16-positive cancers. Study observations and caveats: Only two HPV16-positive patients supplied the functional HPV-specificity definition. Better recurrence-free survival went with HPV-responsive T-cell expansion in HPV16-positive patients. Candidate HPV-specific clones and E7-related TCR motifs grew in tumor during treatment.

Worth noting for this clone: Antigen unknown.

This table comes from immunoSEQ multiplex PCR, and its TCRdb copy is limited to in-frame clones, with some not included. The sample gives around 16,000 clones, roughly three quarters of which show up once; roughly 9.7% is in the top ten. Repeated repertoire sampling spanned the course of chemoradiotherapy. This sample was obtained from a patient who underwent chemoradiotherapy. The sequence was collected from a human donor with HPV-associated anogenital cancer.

The CDR3 coding sequence is TGCGCCAGCAGCTTGCAGGCATCGAACACTGAAGCTTTCTTT. Translation gives CASSLQASNTEAFF. J is TRBJ1-1 and V is TRBV5-1; no firm D call. This CDR3 is built from 14 residues. The V gene lost 1 base and the J gene lost 1 base, with 8 bases spanning the gap. CDR1 SGHRS and CDR2 YFSETQ come from the germline V gene.